A single sample is the source of the 20 T cell receptor beta chains below, sequenced in a study of cytomegalovirus exposure and HLA in healthy donors. 60 Vbeta and 13 Jbeta primers were used in PCR. Only in-frame clones appear in the TCRdb table, and some are missing; sequencing was by immunoSEQ multiplex PCR. The data contain under 200,000 clones, roughly 82% of them singletons. Material: PBMCs. These receptors all come from a girl aged 5-17 years in good health and CMV-seropositive.

J is TRBJ1-2 and V is TRBV19; 12 positions match TRBD1. The germline V gene encodes CDR1 LNHDA and CDR2 SQIVND (reference sequence). Trimming cost V 5 bases and J 4 bases; bases outside gene matches: 5. CDR3 length equals 15 residues. The CDR3 sequence: CASSPGTGGGYGYTF. The CDR3 nucleotides read TGTGCCAGTAGTCCCGGGACAGGGGGCGGCTATGGCTACACCTTC.

This chain joins TRBV4-3 and TRBJ2-3; 10 bases map to TRBD1. The CDR3 covers 19 residues. Germline V lookup: CDR1 LGHNA, CDR2 YSLEER. Trimming took 3 bases from V and 4 from J; bases not matched to a gene: 16. The CDR3 here is CASSQDDRGRSPRADTQYF. CDR3 bases: TGCGCCAGCAGCCAGGACGACAGGGGGCGTTCTCCCCGGGCAGATACGCAGTATTTT.

The chain employs TRBV18 and TRBJ1-3, with 9 bases fitting TRBD1. The CDR3 covers 17 residues. CDR1 KGHSH and CDR2 LQKENI come from the germline V gene. Losses at the gene ends were 3 bases for V and 2 bases for J; bases not matched to a gene: 8. The CDR3 DNA is TGTGCCAGCTCACCGCGCCCGGGACAGGGAGCTGGAAACACCATATATTTT. Protein sequence: CASSPRPGQGAGNTIYF.

The V and J genes are TRBV4-1 and TRBJ1-2, with a tentative D call TRBD1 (5 bases). Germline-derived CDR1 and CDR2 are MGHRA and YSYEKL. V was cut by 1 base and J by 8 bases, with 14 bases left in between. This CDR3 is built from 14 residues. CDR3 coding DNA: TGCGCCAGCAGCCAAGCGACAGTGGTACGGGGCTACACCTTC. Protein product: CASSQATVVRGYTF.

The genes are TRBV28 and TRBJ1-1; the D is unclear. V lost 2 bases to trimming and J lost 11 bases, with 15 bases between them. The CDR3 spans 13 residues. Per the germline V gene, CDR1 is MDHEN and CDR2 is SYDVKM. CDR3 protein: CASSLTGSVRAFF. The CDR3 DNA follows: TGTGCCAGCAGTTTAACGGGTTCCGTGAGGGCTTTCTTT.

This clone came up once. The chain uses TRBV19 and TRBJ1-5; 9 bases fit TRBD1. CDR1 and CDR2 (germline): LNHDA, SQIVND (reference sequence). The CDR3 spans 17 residues. V was clipped by 4 bases and J by 0 bases; unmatched bases: 7. The CDR3, as DNA: TGTGCCAGTAGTAGGCCGGACAGGGGCGATAGCAATCAGCCCCAGCATTTT. Translated: CASSRPDRGDSNQPQHF.

The J gene is TRBJ2-3, the V gene TRBV20-1; no clear D. The germline gives CDR1 DFQATT, CDR2 SNEGSKA (reference sequence). This CDR3 has 11 residues. V was clipped by 6 bases and J by 1 base, with 5 bases between them. As DNA, the CDR3 is TGCAGTGCCGAGGGCACAGATACGCAGTATTTT. Amino acids: CSAEGTDTQYF.

The gene calls are TRBV7-8 and TRBJ2-1, with 8 nucleotides matching TRBD2. The CDR3 is 15 residues long. The J segment lost 3 bases and the V segment lost 1 base, leaving 2 bases of the junction unmatched. Germline CDR1 and CDR2: SGHVS and FQNEAQ. The CDR3 reads CASSLVAGGYNEQFF. CDR3 sequence (DNA): TGTGCCAGCAGCTTAGTGGCGGGAGGCTACAATGAGCAGTTCTTC.

The chain uses TRBV7-3 and TRBJ2-2; 8 bases are shared with TRBD1. CDR1 and CDR2 (germline): SGHTA, FQGTGA. CDR3 size: 14 residues. Trimming took 4 bases from V and 6 from J; bases not matched to a gene: 4. CDR3 sequence reads: CASSSRDRSGELFF. The CDR3 DNA reads TGTGCCAGCAGCTCCCGGGACAGGTCCGGGGAGCTGTTTTTT.

The gene calls are TRBV5-1 and TRBJ2-7; 9 bases map to TRBD1. Germline V gene sequence: CDR1 SGHRS, CDR2 YFSETQ. The J segment lost 5 bases and the V segment lost 0 bases, leaving 3 bases of the junction unmatched. This CDR3 has 14 residues. This chain's CDR3 is CASSLGDRAHEQYF. DNA of the CDR3: TGCGCCAGCAGCTTGGGGGACAGGGCCCACGAGCAGTACTTC.

The V call is TRBV4-3, the J call TRBJ2-5; 8 nucleotides match TRBD2. The CDR3 covers 20 residues. The junction had 18 bases not matched to a gene; V was cut back by 1 base and J by 2 bases. The germline CDR1 and CDR2 sequences are LGHNA and YSLEER. This CDR3 reads CASSQGPWGSGGVVQETQYF. The DNA of the CDR3 is TGCGCCAGCAGCCAAGGACCCTGGGGAAGCGGGGGCGTGGTTCAAGAGACCCAGTACTTC.

The chain is built from TRBV2 and TRBJ2-5; 10 positions agree with TRBD2. In germline, CDR1 is SNHLY, CDR2 FYNNEI. J gave up 5 bases and V 3 bases, and 12 bases lay outside the gene matches. This CDR3 is 17 amino acids long. The CDR3 DNA reads TGTGCCAGCAGTGATAGGCTAGCGGGGGAAAGGGGGGAGACCCAGTACTTC. This sequence encodes CASSDRLAGERGETQYF.

The sample holds a few counts of this clone. The rearrangement links TRBV9 to TRBJ1-1, with D possibly matching TRBD1 (6 bases). The CDR3 has 15 amino acids. In germline, CDR1 is SGDLS, CDR2 YYNGEE. Trimming removed 4 bases from V and 6 bases from J, with 19 bases in between. The CDR3 bases are TGTGCCAGCAGCTTAGTAGGGGGTCGGGCGGCTGAAGCTTTCTTT. This gives the protein CASSLVGGRAAEAFF.

The chain recombines TRBV6-4 with TRBJ2-1, with 8 bases identical to TRBD1. Germline CDR1 is MRHNA and CDR2 is SNTAGT. V was clipped by 9 bases and J by 8 bases; unmatched bases: 15. The CDR3 contains 15 residues. CDR3 DNA: TGTGCCAGGCACAGGGGGGAACTGGAGGTGTATGAGCAGTTCTTC. As protein: CARHRGELEVYEQFF.

The J gene is TRBJ2-7, the V gene TRBV6-1; D is unresolved. The V and J ends lost 0 bases and 3 bases respectively, with 3 bases between them. This CDR3 has 12 residues. CDR1 and CDR2 from the germline V gene are MNHNS and SASEGT. The CDR3 nucleotides are TGTGCCAGCAGTGAAGCCCGCTACGAGCAGTACTTC. The encoded protein is CASSEARYEQYF.

This clone turned up a few times. The chain uses TRBV29-1 and TRBJ1-2; a weak D match, TRBD1 (5 bases). CDR1 SQVTM and CDR2 ANQGSEA come from the germline V gene. The CDR3 has 16 residues. With 6 bases removed from V and 6 bases from J, the gap between germline ends came to 26 bases. The CDR3 DNA sequence: TGCAGCGTCGACGGGGGTAGGGGCCCCGTTAGAGATGGCTACACCTTC. Protein product: CSVDGGRGPVRDGYTF.

This chain connects TRBV6-6 to TRBJ1-2; D may be TRBD1 (6 bases). V shed 6 bases and J shed 7 bases, with 18 bases lying between them. Germline CDR1 reads MNHNY; CDR2 reads SVGAGI (reference sequence). This CDR3 spans 14 amino acids. In DNA, the CDR3 is TGTGCCAGCAGCCCCCGGACAGACCGGGCTGGCTACACCTTC. Translated: CASSPRTDRAGYTF.

This clone was seen only a few times. The chain employs TRBV7-9 and TRBJ1-4, with unresolved D. CDR3 length: 15 residues. Trimming stripped 5 bases from V and 0 bases from J, with 10 bases between. Germline CDR1 and CDR2: SEHNR and FQNEAQ (reference sequence). The chain's CDR3 is CASSPIRATNEKLFF. In nucleotides, the CDR3 is TGTGCCAGCAGCCCCATTCGAGCAACTAATGAAAAACTGTTTTTT.

The rearrangement links TRBV5-1 to TRBJ2-1; 11 bases agree with TRBD2. The CDR3 has 18 residues. J gave up 5 bases and V 3 bases, and 13 bases lay outside the gene matches. Germline-derived CDR1 and CDR2 are SGHRS and YFSETQ. In nucleotides, the CDR3 is TGCGCCAGCAGCTCCCCCCTGTTAGCGGGAGGGCCCGACAATGAGCAGTTCTTC. Protein: CASSSPLLAGGPDNEQFF.

The chain employs TRBV7-2 and TRBJ2-3; perhaps TRBD2 as D (6 bases). Germline V gives CDR1 SGHTA, CDR2 FQGNSA. V gave up 5 bases and J gave up 4 bases, with 22 bases separating them. CDR3 size: 17 residues. CDR3 region: CASSAHPGLGTADTQYF. CDR3 DNA sequence: TGTGCCAGCAGCGCTCACCCGGGACTCGGGACGGCAGATACGCAGTATTTT.